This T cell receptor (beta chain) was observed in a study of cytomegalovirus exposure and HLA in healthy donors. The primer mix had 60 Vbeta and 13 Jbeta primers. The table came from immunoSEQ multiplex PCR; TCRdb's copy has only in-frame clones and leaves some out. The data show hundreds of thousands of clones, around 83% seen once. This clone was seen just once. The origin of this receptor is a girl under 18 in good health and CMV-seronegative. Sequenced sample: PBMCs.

The CDR3 sequence: CASSLASGVYLSGNTIYF. CDR3 DNA: TGTGCCAGCAGCTTAGCGTCCGGGGTCTACCTCTCTGGAAACACCATATATTTT. The V call is TRBV7-8, the J call TRBJ1-3; unclear D gene. The V gene's germline CDR1 is SGHVS and CDR2 FQNEAQ. The CDR3 length is 18 residues. V lost 0 bases and J lost 0, with 15 bases in between.